Listed below are T cell receptor beta chains from one sample, sequenced in a study of brain metastases from non-small cell lung cancer. Generated by immunoSEQ multiplex PCR, the TCRdb table keeps only in-frame clones and is missing some. The repertoire includes around 1,400 clones, over 75% of them detected once, and approximately 15% sits in the top ten. The sample taken for sequencing was tissue from a brain metastasis. The receptors come from a donor at least 40 years old with non-small cell lung cancer. Each CDR3 is given with its conserved first and last residue. A D gene is named only where the DNA matches it firmly. The size entry is marked missing in some rows and otherwise reads once, few, many or a size class.

TRBJ1-6 TRBV12-3/TRBV12-4 . . CASSLGGSSPLHF TGTGCCAGCAGTTTAGGGGGTAGCTCACCCCTCCACTTT
TRBJ2-3 TRBV19 . TRBD1 CASSFGQGTDTQYF TGTGCCAGTAGTTTCGGACAGGGAACAGATACGCAGTATTTT
TRBJ2-2 TRBV14 . . CASSQVWTGELFF TGTGCCAGCAGCCAAGTCTGGACCGGGGAGCTGTTTTTT
TRBJ2-1 TRBV5-1 . . CASSLDYNNEQFF TGCGCCAGCAGCTTGGACTACAACAATGAGCAGTTCTTC
TRBJ1-1 TRBV30 . . CAWIKMQDASEAFF TGTGCCTGGATTAAAATGCAGGACGCCTCTGAAGCTTTCTTT
TRBJ2-7 TRBV13 . . CASSKRKGEQYF TGTGCCAGCAGCAAACGAAAGGGCGAGCAGTACTTC
TRBJ2-1 TRBV3-1/TRBV3-2 few . CASSQDTLDEQFF TGTGCCAGCAGCCAAGATACTCTCGATGAGCAGTTCTTC
TRBJ2-7 TRBV7-3 . TRBD1 CASSPQGGPYEQYF TGTGCCAGCAGCCCACAGGGGGGCCCCTACGAGCAGTACTTC
TRBJ2-2 TRBV18 . . CASSIGQNTGELFF TGTGCCAGCTCAATTGGACAGAACACCGGGGAGCTGTTTTTT
TRBJ2-7 TRBV5-6 . . CASSLTPPSYSSYEQYF TGTGCCAGCAGCTTGACTCCTCCCAGCTACAGCTCCTACGAGCAGTACTTC
TRBJ2-1 TRBV6-2/TRBV6-3 . . CASSYDGVQDEQFF TGTGCCAGCAGTTACGACGGCGTTCAGGATGAGCAGTTCTTC
TRBJ1-1 TRBV6-5 few . CASSTGPAPNTEAFF TGTGCCAGCAGTACCGGCCCAGCCCCTAACACTGAAGCTTTCTTT
TRBJ2-7 TRBV7-3 . . CASSLGQGGRTYEQYF TGTGCCAGCAGCTTAGGCCAGGGTGGGAGGACCTACGAGCAGTACTTC
TRBJ2-7 TRBV14 . . CASSQSYLLEQYF TGTGCCAGCAGCCAATCGTACCTCCTAGAGCAGTACTTC
TRBJ2-7 TRBV15 few TRBD1 CATSTGQGPYEQYF TGTGCCACCAGCACGGGACAGGGACCCTACGAGCAGTACTTC
TRBJ2-5 TRBV5-1 few TRBD1 CASSSIQGLEETQYF TGCGCCAGCAGCTCGATACAGGGGCTTGAAGAGACCCAGTACTTC
TRBJ1-1 TRBV15 . . CATSRDHRAMNTEAFF TGTGCCACCAGCAGAGATCACAGGGCGATGAACACTGAAGCTTTCTTT
TRBJ2-5 TRBV24-1 . TRBD1 CATSDEGQAAETQYF TGTGCCACCAGTGATGAGGGACAGGCAGCGGAGACCCAGTACTTC
TRBJ2-2 TRBV23-1 . . CASSQSTGPGELFF TGCGCCAGCAGTCAATCGACTGGCCCCGGGGAGCTGTTTTTT
TRBJ2-7 TRBV2 once . CAIERFTVSEQYF TGTGCCATTGAGAGGTTTACAGTAAGCGAGCAGTACTTC
TRBJ1-2 TRBV7-2 . . CASSLVVGPNYGYTF TGTGCCAGCAGCTTAGTTGTGGGCCCTAACTATGGCTACACCTTC
TRBJ2-7 TRBV7-2 . TRBD1 CASSFLPVTGGIYEQYF TGTGCCAGCAGCTTCCTTCCTGTGACAGGGGGCATTTACGAGCAGTACTTC
TRBJ2-6 TRBV7-6 . . CASSLKSSGANVLTF TGTGCCAGCAGCTTGAAGAGCTCTGGGGCCAACGTCCTGACTTTC
TRBJ2-5 TRBV27 . . CASSSWTGGQETQYF TGTGCCAGCAGTTCGTGGACAGGAGGGCAAGAGACCCAGTACTTC
TRBJ1-2 TRBV5-6 once . CASSPGAGWDGYTF TGTGCCAGCAGCCCGGGAGCAGGGTGGGATGGCTACACCTTC
TRBJ2-7 TRBV5-1 . . CASSLEGSYEQYF TGCGCCAGCAGCTTGGAAGGGTCCTACGAGCAGTACTTC
TRBJ2-1 TRBV19 . TRBD2 CASSMRGNEQFF TGTGCCAGTAGTATGCGGGGGAATGAGCAGTTCTTC
TRBJ1-1 TRBV11-2 . . CASSLVISDRAFF TGTGCCAGCAGCTTAGTGATTAGCGACAGAGCTTTCTTT
TRBJ1-6 TRBV6-5 . . CASSYSKSGAAPLHF TGTGCCAGCAGTTACTCGAAGTCGGGGGCCGCACCCCTCCACTTT
TRBJ1-1 TRBV6-5 large . CASSYSTFGEAFF TGTGCCAGCAGTTACTCGACGTTCGGTGAAGCTTTCTTT
TRBJ1-1 TRBV7-3 . TRBD1 CTSSSRTGGVWDTEAFF TGTACCAGCAGCTCCCGGACAGGGGGCGTTTGGGACACTGAAGCTTTCTTT
TRBJ2-7 TRBV5-1 . . CASSLDEGAYEQYF TGCGCCAGCAGCTTGGATGAGGGTGCCTACGAGCAGTACTTC
TRBJ1-1 TRBV14 . . CASSQDPGFPEAFF TGTGCCAGCAGCCAAGATCCAGGGTTCCCTGAAGCTTTCTTT
TRBJ2-5 TRBV30 . TRBD2 CAWSGTSGRGETQYF TGTGCCTGGAGTGGGACTAGCGGGAGGGGAGAGACCCAGTACTTC
TRBJ1-2 TRBV27 . . CASSLSKGNIYGYTF TGTGCCAGCAGTTTATCTAAGGGAAATATCTATGGCTACACCTTC
TRBJ2-3 TRBV10-1 . . CASGGGRGELKQDTQYF TGCGCCAGCGGGGGAGGCAGAGGGGAGTTAAAACAAGATACGCAGTATTTT
TRBJ2-4 TRBV4-2 . . CASSQRDGTSLAKNIQYF TGTGCCAGCAGCCAAAGGGATGGGACATCCCTAGCCAAAAACATTCAGTACTTC
TRBJ2-2 TRBV11-3 few . CASSLRGSGPVELFF TGTGCCAGCAGCTTAAGGGGGTCAGGTCCGGTGGAGCTGTTTTTT
TRBJ2-3 TRBV24-1 once . CATSGGGDTQYF TGTGCCACTAGCGGAGGGGGGGATACGCAGTATTTT
TRBJ1-3 TRBV5-5 . . CASSLSRASSGNTIYF TGTGCCAGCAGCTTGTCGCGGGCGAGCTCTGGAAACACCATATATTTT